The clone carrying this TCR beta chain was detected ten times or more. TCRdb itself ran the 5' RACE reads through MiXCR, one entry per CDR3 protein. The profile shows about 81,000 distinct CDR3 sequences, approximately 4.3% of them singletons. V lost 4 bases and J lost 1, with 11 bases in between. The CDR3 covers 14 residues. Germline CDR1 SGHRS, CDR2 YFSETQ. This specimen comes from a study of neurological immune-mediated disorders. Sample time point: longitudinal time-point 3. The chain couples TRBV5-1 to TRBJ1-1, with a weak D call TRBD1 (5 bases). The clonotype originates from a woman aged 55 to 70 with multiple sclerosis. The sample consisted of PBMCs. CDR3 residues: CASSQMTANTEAFF. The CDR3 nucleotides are TGCGCCAGCAGCCAGATGACAGCGAACACTGAAGCTTTCTTT.